This T cell receptor (beta chain) was recovered during a study of cytomegalovirus exposure and HLA in healthy donors. A word on this clone: The junction departs from germline at one end; a sequencing error may be responsible.

With 60 Vbeta and 13 Jbeta primers, the PCR was carried out. Assay used: immunoSEQ multiplex PCR; TCRdb lists only in-frame clones, some missing. The data contain over 150,000 clones, roughly 80% of them singletons. Per the germline V gene, CDR1 is SEHNR and CDR2 is FQNEAQ (reference sequence). The CDR3 has 15 residues. This TCR was sampled from a woman aged 18 to 35 in good health and CMV-seronegative. The V gene is TRBV7-9, the J gene TRBJ1-2; the D is unclear. Sequencing was done on a sample of PBMCs. The DNA for the CDR3 is TGTTCCAGCAGCCCAGACGGAAGGAGGGACTATGGCTACACCTTC. Protein product: CSSSPDGRRDYGYTF.